The source of this TCR beta chain is a study of blood T cells in healthy people across ages. Study-level points and caveats: Among T cells, TCR beta diversity per million cells dropped roughly linearly as age rose.

A remark on this clonotype: No antigen is known for it.

With a J-beta primer mix and a sample-barcoded 5' primer, a second PCR ran about 7 to 11 cycles. MiXCR, run by TCRdb on the 5' RACE reads, gives a single entry per CDR3 protein. The data show hundreds of thousands of distinct CDR3 sequences, with approximately 52% seen just once and around an eighth held by the top ten. The material sequenced was blood. This clonotype was obtained from an elderly woman in good health.

The CDR3 sequence is CASSYGTPTEAFF. As DNA, the CDR3 is TGTGCCAGCAGCTACGGGACGCCGACTGAAGCTTTCTTT. The gene calls are TRBV12-3 or TRBV12-4 and TRBJ1-1; TRBD1 is a possible D gene (5 bases). The length of the CDR3 is 13 residues. V dropped 6 bases and J dropped 5 bases, with 13 bases sitting between them.